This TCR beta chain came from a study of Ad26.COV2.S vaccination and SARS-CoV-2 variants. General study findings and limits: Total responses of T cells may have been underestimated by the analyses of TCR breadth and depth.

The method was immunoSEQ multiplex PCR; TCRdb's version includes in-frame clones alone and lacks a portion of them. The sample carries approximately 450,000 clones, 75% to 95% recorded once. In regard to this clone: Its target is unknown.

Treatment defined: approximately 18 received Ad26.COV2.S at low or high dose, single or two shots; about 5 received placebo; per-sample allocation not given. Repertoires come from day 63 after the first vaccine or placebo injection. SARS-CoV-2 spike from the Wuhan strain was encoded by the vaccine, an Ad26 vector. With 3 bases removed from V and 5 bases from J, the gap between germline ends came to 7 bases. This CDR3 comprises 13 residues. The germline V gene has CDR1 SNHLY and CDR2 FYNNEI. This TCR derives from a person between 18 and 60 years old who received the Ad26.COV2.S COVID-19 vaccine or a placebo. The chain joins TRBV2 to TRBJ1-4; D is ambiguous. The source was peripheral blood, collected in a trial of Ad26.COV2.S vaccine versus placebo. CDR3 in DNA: TGTGCCAGCAGTGACGTGGGGAATGAAAAACTGTTTTTT. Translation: CASSDVGNEKLFF.